This TCR beta chain was recovered during a study of shared clonotypes between healthy human individuals (dated by TCRdb to 2020 to 2022). Regarding the research as a whole: A few men and a couple of women, aged 18 to 49 years, made up the cohort. Leukapheresis yielded between about 0.85 and 10 billion PBMCs per donor. For each donor, CD4 naive and CD4 memory were each run on three plates, CD8 naive on two plates, and CD8 memory on one plate. The study deeply sequenced blood TCR repertoires of about 5 healthy adults to estimate repertoire size and the extent of clonotype sharing between individuals. Libraries were prepared and TCR repertoires were sequenced by different laboratories using diverse techniques, in order to increase sequencing depth and limit assay-specific biases.

Donors were healthy HIV-negative adults with no recently reported acute infections or vaccinations. Only Caucasian adults living in Nashville, Tennessee, USA were represented among the donors. CD8 memory samples were composed of magnetically selected CD45RO+ cells combined with CCR7-negative CD45RA+ effector memory (TemRA) cells. Blood was obtained by leukapheresis, after which PBMCs were separated by Ficoll-Histopaque density gradient centrifugation and cryopreserved in liquid nitrogen vapor phase. Analytical flow cytometry was used to check the purity and quantity of every magnetically sorted T cell population. From each sorted fraction, genomic DNA was isolated and quantified by UV absorbance on a Nanodrop 2000c. The germline V gene (reference sequence) sets CDR1 to MNHNY and CDR2 to SVGAGI. The CDR3 numbers 14 residues from cysteine through phenylalanine. Solely the CDR3 DNA is kept, with 42 bases framed from the first base. V drops 6 bases and J drops 7 bases, leaving 19 bases in between.

Note on this clone: Its antigen is still unknown. Base qualities are missing; no much larger clone stands one base away.

Overall study outcomes, separate from this receptor: Rarefaction of sorted-subset datasets indicated incomplete sequencing despite the large sequencing depth. Naive subsets generally had larger estimated clonotype richness than memory subsets. Only blood was sampled, and tissue TCR repertoires likely differ from those in blood. Across a few donors, roughly 5.4% of naive CD4, approximately 4% of naive CD8, around 2.5% of memory CD4, and about 0.44% of memory CD8 clonotypes were shared. The genetic and exposure-history diversity represented was limited by the small number of donors. Pairwise subsampling indicated that sequencing depth was expected to affect the degree of clonotype sharing among donors. Compared with non-shared clonotypes, clonotypes shared by all four sorted-subset donors had higher generation probabilities.

Using the deep immunoSEQ assay, multiplex PCR amplified TCR CDR3 regions from genomic DNA. Extracted genomic DNA from each cell subset was distributed evenly across all wells of several immunoSEQ 96-well plates, and each plate was treated as a replicate. For sorted subsets, 150 to 200 ng genomic DNA, equal to about 30,000 T cell genomes, was loaded into each replicate PCR. The purified libraries were quantified using a Qubit 3.0 fluorometer, sized with a Bioanalyzer 2100, and then quantified again using the KAPA Library Quantification kit. A separate single-read 150-cycle Illumina NextSeq 550 flow cell was used to sequence each immunoSEQ 96-well plate. The original methods were these. Because the immunoSEQ output held only junctional sequences and lacked quality scores, the filtering could not match the filtering applied to full-length reads. Sequences were annotated with PyIR, a Python wrapper for IgBLAST v1.9, using IMGT germline references to assign V/J genes and CDR3. Any read was removed if the V/J assignment was weak (E-value above 1e-6), the CDR3 was missing, or the read contained stop codons, out-of-frame junctions, or ambiguous translated residues. V3J clonotypes were defined as sequences sharing an identical inferred V gene, J gene, and CDR3 amino acid sequence. The percentage overlap between two repertoires was calculated by dividing the number of shared unique clonotypes by the size of the smaller repertoire. Repertoire richness was assessed with RTK rarefaction, the Chao1 estimator, and Recon v2.1 estimates of unobserved clonotypes. Generation probabilities for all TCRbeta clonotypes obtained by the gDNA method from a handful of donors were computed using OLGA. In its TCRdb copy, this immuneACCESS table keeps in-frame sequences only and misses some clones. Where compared with another copy, unresolved V genes explain less than half of these, and the others have no known cause. V and J calls and clone size are given by that table; D and trimming were obtained from the DNA. Recorded for this sample are fewer than 100,000 clones; less than 80% of them occurred a single time. The ten largest account for more than 40% of the sample.

Sequenced material: memory CD8+ T cells sorted from blood. This specimen's cell subset or site label, per the study, means: CD45RO+ cells pooled with CCR7-negative TemRA cells. This clonotype was sampled from a man under 40 in good health. Here the chain combines TRBV6-6 and TRBJ2-7; the D gene identity is not certain. This receptor has the CDR3 CASSPLSRLGEQYF. Read as DNA, the sequence is TGTGCCAGCAGCCCCTTGAGCAGGTTGGGGGAGCAGTACTTC.